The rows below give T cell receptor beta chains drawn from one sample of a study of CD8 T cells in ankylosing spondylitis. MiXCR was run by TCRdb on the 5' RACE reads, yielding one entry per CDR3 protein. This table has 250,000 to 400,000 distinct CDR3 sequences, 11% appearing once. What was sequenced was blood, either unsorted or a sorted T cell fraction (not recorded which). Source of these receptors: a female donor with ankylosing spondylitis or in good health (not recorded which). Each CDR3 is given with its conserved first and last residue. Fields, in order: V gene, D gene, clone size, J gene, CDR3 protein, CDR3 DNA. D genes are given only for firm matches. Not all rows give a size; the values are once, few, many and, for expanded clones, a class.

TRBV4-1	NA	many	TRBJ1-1	CASSQDDTTEAFF	TGCGCCAGCAGCCAAGATGATACAACTGAAGCTTTCTTT
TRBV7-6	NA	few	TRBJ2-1	CASSSTGYRGYNEQFF	TGTGCCAGCAGCTCCACCGGCTACCGCGGGTACAATGAGCAGTTCTTC
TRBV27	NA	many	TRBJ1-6	CASSRQNSPLHF	TGTGCCAGCAGCAGACAGAATTCACCCCTCCACTTT
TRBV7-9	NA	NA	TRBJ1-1	CASSLRISAEAFF	TGTGCCAGCAGCTTGAGAATCAGCGCTGAAGCTTTCTTT
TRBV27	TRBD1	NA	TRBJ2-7	CASIRAGTGFYEQYF	TGTGCCAGCATCAGAGCCGGGACAGGGTTCTACGAGCAGTACTTC
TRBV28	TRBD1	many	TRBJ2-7	CASSFSGQGLYEQYF	TGTGCCAGCAGTTTCTCGGGACAGGGTCTCTACGAGCAGTACTTC
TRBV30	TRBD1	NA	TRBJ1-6	CAWSPGTGGFYNSPLHF	TGTGCCTGGAGTCCCGGGACAGGGGGTTTCTATAATTCACCCCTCCACTTT
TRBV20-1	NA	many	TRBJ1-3	CSARDPGFGNTIYF	TGCAGTGCTAGAGATCCGGGTTTTGGAAACACCATATATTTT
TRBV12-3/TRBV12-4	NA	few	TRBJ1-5	CASRTLDSEPQHF	TGTGCCAGCAGGACCTTGGACAGCGAGCCCCAGCATTTT
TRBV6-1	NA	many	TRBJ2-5	CASSENFQETQYF	TGTGCCAGCAGTGAAAACTTCCAAGAGACCCAGTACTTC
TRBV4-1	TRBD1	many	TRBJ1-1	CASSQQTGTGVEAFF	TGCGCCAGCAGCCAACAGACAGGGACAGGCGTTGAAGCTTTCTTT
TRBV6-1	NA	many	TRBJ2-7	CASSEWGIAYEQYF	TGTGCCAGCAGTGAATGGGGCATAGCCTACGAGCAGTACTTC
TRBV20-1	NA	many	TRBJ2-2	CSATSFEGELFF	TGCAGTGCTACCAGCTTCGAGGGGGAGCTGTTTTTT
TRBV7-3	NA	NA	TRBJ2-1	CASSIDGNEQFF	TGTGCCAGCAGCATCGACGGCAATGAGCAGTTCTTC
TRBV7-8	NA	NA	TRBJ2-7	CASSFSLPGEQYF	TGTGCCAGCAGCTTTTCACTCCCGGGGGAGCAGTACTTC
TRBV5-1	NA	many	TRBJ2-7	CASSSPSGEKSYEQYF	TGCGCCAGCAGCTCCCCATCAGGGGAAAAGTCCTACGAGCAGTACTTC
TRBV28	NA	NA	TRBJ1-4	CASSGNRVEEKLFF	TGTGCCAGCAGTGGAAACAGGGTCGAGGAAAAACTGTTTTTT
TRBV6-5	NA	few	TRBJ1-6	CASSYSGDGRNSPLHF	TGTGCCAGCAGTTACTCAGGGGATGGACGTAATTCACCCCTCCACTTT
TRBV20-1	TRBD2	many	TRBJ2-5	CSARGLAGAQETQYF	TGCAGTGCTAGAGGACTAGCGGGGGCTCAAGAGACCCAGTACTTC
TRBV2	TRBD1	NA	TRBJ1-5	CASSDRVTGNQPQHF	TGTGCCAGCAGCGACAGGGTGACAGGCAATCAGCCCCAGCATTTT
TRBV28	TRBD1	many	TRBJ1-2	CASSLASGQVNYGYTF	TGTGCCAGCAGTTTAGCATCCGGACAGGTTAACTATGGCTACACCTTC
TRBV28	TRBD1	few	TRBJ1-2	CASSLVDRGGLRYGYTF	TGTGCCAGCAGTTTAGTGGACAGGGGAGGTCTTCGTTATGGCTACACCTTC
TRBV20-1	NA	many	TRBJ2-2	CSAGGNTGELFF	TGCAGTGCCGGGGGAAACACCGGGGAGCTGTTTTTT
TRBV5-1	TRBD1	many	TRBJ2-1	CASSFTGGPYNEQFF	TGCGCCAGCAGCTTTACAGGGGGACCCTACAATGAGCAGTTCTTC
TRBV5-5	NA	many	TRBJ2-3	CASSRNSVWTSTDTQYF	TGTGCCAGCAGCCGGAATAGCGTGTGGACTAGCACAGATACGCAGTATTTT
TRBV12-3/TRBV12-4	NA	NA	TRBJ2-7	CASSFSGSGYEQYF	TGTGCCAGCAGTTTTTCGGGGTCAGGTTACGAGCAGTACTTC
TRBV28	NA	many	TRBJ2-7	CASSLLAGGKKGEQYF	TGTGCCAGCAGTCTACTAGCCGGGGGCAAAAAGGGGGAGCAGTACTTC
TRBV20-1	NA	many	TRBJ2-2	CSAPRSGATGELFF	TGCAGTGCTCCGCGTAGCGGTGCCACCGGGGAGCTGTTTTTT
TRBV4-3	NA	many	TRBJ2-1	CASSQEPGNNEQFF	TGCGCCAGCAGCCAAGAACCGGGAAACAATGAGCAGTTCTTC
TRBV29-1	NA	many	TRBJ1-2	CSVEDLIFGVSGYTF	TGCAGCGTTGAAGATCTCATTTTTGGGGTTTCTGGCTACACCTTC
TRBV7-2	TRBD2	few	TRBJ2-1	CASSSQAGLRNEQFF	TGTGCCAGCAGCTCACAGGCGGGACTACGCAATGAGCAGTTCTTC
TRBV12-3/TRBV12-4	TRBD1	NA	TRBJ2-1	CASSSGGQGAYNEQFF	TGTGCCAGCAGTTCGGGCGGACAGGGGGCCTACAATGAGCAGTTCTTC
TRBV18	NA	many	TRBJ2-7	CASSPTRGSYEQYF	TGTGCCAGCTCACCAACGAGGGGCTCGTACGAGCAGTACTTC
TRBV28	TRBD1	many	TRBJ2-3	CASTSPGRTGRGDTQYF	TGTGCCAGCACCTCCCCAGGGCGGACAGGGCGAGGAGATACGCAGTATTTT
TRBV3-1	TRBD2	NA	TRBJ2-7	CASSRGLAGGYFEQYF	TGTGCCAGCAGCCGAGGACTAGCGGGGGGGTACTTCGAGCAGTACTTC
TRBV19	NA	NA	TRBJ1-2	CASIQNTASYGYTF	TGTGCCAGTATCCAGAATACAGCCAGCTATGGCTACACCTTC
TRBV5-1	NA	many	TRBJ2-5	CASSLLGAQETQYF	TGCGCCAGCAGCTTGTTGGGGGCCCAAGAGACCCAGTACTTC
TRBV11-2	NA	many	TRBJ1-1	CASSSPGGYTEAFF	TGTGCCAGCAGCTCTCCGGGGGGATACACTGAAGCTTTCTTT
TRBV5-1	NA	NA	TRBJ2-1	CASSLAEPSSYNEQFF	TGCGCTAGCAGCTTGGCCGAGCCAAGCTCCTACAATGAGCAGTTCTTC
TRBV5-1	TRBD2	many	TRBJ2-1	CASSLRSGGPGNEQFF	TGCGCCAGCAGCTTGCGCTCGGGGGGGCCGGGTAATGAGCAGTTCTTC
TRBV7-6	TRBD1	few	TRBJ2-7	CASSSPSRTGIYEQYF	TGTGCCAGCAGCTCACCCTCCCGGACAGGGATCTACGAGCAGTACTTC
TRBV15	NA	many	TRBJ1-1	CATSYRGGTEAFF	TGTGCCACCAGCTATCGTGGGGGCACTGAAGCTTTCTTT
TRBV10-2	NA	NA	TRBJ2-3	CASSEDRDTGEYF	TGCGCCAGCAGTGAGGACCGGGACACGGGCGAGTATTTT
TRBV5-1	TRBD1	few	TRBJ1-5	CASSPETGNNQPQHF	TGCGCCAGCAGCCCGGAGACAGGGAACAATCAGCCCCAGCATTTT
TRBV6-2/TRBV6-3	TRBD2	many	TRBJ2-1	CATGLAGVSGEQFF	TGTGCCACCGGACTAGCGGGAGTCTCTGGTGAGCAGTTCTTC
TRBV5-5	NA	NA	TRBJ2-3	CASSSSGVSTDTQYF	TGTGCCAGCAGCTCCTCCGGGGTCAGCACAGATACGCAGTATTTT
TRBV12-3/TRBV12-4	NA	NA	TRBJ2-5	CASSFRSGAPRETQYF	TGTGCCAGCAGTTTTAGAAGCGGAGCCCCACGAGAGACCCAGTACTTC
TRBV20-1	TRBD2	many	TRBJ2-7	CSASSGGTYEQYF	TGCAGTGCGTCTAGCGGGGGAACCTACGAGCAGTACTTC
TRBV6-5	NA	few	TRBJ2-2	CASSYVSGRNTGELFF	TGTGCCAGCAGTTACGTTTCAGGCAGGAACACCGGGGAGCTGTTTTTT